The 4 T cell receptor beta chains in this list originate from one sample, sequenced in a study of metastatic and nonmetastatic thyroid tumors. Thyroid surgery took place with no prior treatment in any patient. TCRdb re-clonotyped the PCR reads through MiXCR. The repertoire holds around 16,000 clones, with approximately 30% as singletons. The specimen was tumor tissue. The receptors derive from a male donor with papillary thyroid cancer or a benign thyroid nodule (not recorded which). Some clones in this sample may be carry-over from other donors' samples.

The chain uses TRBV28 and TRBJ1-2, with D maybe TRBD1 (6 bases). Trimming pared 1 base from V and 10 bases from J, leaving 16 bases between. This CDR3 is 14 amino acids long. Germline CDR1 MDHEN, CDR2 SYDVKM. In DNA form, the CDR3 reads TGTGCCAGCAGTTTATACACGGGGGGCCGAGCCTACACCTTC. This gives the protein CASSLYTGGRAYTF.

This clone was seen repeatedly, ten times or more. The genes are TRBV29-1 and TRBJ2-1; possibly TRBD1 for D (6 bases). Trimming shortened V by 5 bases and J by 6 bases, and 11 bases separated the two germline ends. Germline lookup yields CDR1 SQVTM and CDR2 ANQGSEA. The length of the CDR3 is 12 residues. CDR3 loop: CSVRPRGNEQFF. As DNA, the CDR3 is TGCAGCGTTCGACCCAGGGGCAATGAGCAGTTCTTC.

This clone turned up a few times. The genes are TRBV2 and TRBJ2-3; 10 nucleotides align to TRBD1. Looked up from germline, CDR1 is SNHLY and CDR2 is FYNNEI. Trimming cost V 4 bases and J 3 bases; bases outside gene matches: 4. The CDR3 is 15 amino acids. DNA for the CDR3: TGTGCCAGCAGTGCGGACAGGGGGGAAACAGATACGCAGTATTTT. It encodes CASSADRGETDTQYF.

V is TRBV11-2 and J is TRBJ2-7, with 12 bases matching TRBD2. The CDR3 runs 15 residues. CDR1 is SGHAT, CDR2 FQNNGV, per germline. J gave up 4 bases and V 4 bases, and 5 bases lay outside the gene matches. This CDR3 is CASSSSSGRVYEQYF. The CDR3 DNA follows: TGTGCCAGCAGCTCCTCTAGCGGGAGGGTTTACGAGCAGTACTTC.